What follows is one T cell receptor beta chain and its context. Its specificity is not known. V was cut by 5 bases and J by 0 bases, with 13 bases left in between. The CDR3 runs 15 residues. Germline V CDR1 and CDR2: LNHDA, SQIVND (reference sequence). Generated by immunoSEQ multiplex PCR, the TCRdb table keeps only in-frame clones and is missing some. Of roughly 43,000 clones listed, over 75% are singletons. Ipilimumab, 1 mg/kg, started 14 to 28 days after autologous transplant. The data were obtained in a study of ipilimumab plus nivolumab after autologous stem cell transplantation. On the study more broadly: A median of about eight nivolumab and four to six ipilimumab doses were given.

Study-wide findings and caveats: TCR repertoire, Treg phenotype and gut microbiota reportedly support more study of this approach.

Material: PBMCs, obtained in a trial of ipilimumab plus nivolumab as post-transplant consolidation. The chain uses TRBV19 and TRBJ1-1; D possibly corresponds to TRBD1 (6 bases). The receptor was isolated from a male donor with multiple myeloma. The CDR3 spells CASSYRDQVNTEAFF. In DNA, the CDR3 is TGTGCCAGTAGTTACAGGGATCAGGTGAACACTGAAGCTTTCTTT.